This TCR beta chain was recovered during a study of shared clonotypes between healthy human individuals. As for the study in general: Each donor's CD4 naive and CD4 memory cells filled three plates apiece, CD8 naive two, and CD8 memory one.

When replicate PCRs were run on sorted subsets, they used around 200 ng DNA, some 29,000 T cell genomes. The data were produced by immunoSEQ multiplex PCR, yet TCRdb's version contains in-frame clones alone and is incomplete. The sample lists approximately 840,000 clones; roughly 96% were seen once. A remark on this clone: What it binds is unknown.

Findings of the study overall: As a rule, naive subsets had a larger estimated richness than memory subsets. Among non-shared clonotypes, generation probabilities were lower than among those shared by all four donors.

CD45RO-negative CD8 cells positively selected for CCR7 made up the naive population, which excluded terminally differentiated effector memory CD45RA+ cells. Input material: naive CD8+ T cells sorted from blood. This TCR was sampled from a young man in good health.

CDR3 residues: CASSLAGTHEQFF. The DNA of the CDR3 is TGTGCCAGCAGTTTAGCGGGAACCCATGAGCAGTTCTTC. The V and J genes are TRBV27 and TRBJ2-1, with a possible D match to TRBD2 (6 bases). CDR1 and CDR2 from the germline V gene are MNHEY and SMNVEV (reference sequence). Deletions cut 2 bases from V and 8 bases from J, with 10 bases between. The length of the CDR3 is 13 residues.